Presented here are 32 T cell receptor beta chains from one specimen sequenced in a study of T cell responses to AZD1222 COVID-19 vaccine. The method was immunoSEQ multiplex PCR; TCRdb's version includes in-frame clones alone and lacks a portion of them. The table lists around 130,000 clones, approximately 85% of them singletons. This material consisted of peripheral blood, taken on day 0 of AZD1222 vaccination. These receptor sequences come from an adult in good health.

The V call is TRBV9, the J call TRBJ2-7; the D gene is possibly TRBD2 (5 bases). The CDR3 totals 13 residues. CDR1 and CDR2 (germline): SGDLS, YYNGEE. V was pared by 4 bases and J by 2 bases, with 10 bases between. In DNA form, the CDR3 reads TGTGCCAGCAGCAAACCCGGGGCCTACGAGCAGTACTTC. Protein product: CASSKPGAYEQYF.

V usage is TRBV27 and J usage is TRBJ2-6; 10 bases align to TRBD1. Trimming cost V 5 bases and J 2 bases; bases outside gene matches: 9. The CDR3 covers 18 residues. The germline V gene encodes CDR1 MNHEY and CDR2 SMNVEV (reference sequence). CDR3 nucleotide sequence: TGTGCCAGCAGTGAGACCGGGACAGGGGTCGCTGGGGCCAACGTCCTGACTTTC. Its translation is CASSETGTGVAGANVLTF.

The genes are TRBV30 and TRBJ2-7, with D tentatively TRBD2 (6 bases). V was pared by 2 bases and J by 0 bases, with 11 bases between. Per the germline V gene, CDR1 is GTSNPN and CDR2 is SVGIG (reference sequence). This CDR3 has 14 residues. CDR3 region: CAWSKGGTSYEQYF. DNA for the CDR3: TGTGCCTGGAGTAAGGGAGGTACCTCCTACGAGCAGTACTTC.

The CDR3 DNA follows: TGTGCCAGCAGCCCCTATGGCTCCTTCTCTGGAAACACCATATATTTT. This encodes CASSPYGSFSGNTIYF. V usage is TRBV5-5 and J usage is TRBJ1-3, with D unresolved. Trimming removed 4 bases from V and 0 bases from J, with 14 bases in between. Germline assignment: CDR1 SGHKS and CDR2 YYEKEE (reference sequence). The CDR3 contains 16 residues.

The chain employs TRBV18 and TRBJ2-3; tentative D call: TRBD1 (5 bases). The CDR3 consists of 15 residues. V shed 3 bases and J shed 6 bases, with 16 bases lying between them. CDR1 and CDR2 from the germline V gene are KGHSH and LQKENI. The CDR3 reads CASSPSKGVLDTQYF. As DNA, the CDR3 is TGTGCCAGCTCACCGAGTAAAGGGGTTCTGGATACGCAGTATTTT.

The V and J genes are TRBV27 and TRBJ2-2, with D perhaps matching TRBD1 (7 bases). CDR1 MNHEY and CDR2 SMNVEV come from the germline V gene (reference sequence). V was cut by 5 bases and J by 4 bases, with 11 bases left in between. The CDR3 extends over 14 amino acids. The CDR3 sequence is CASSRQGGTGELFF. DNA of the CDR3: TGTGCCAGCAGTCGACAGGGAGGCACCGGGGAGCTGTTTTTT.

The rearrangement links TRBV11-3 to TRBJ2-1; 8 positions match TRBD1. V dropped 1 base and J dropped 4; count of bases not matched to a gene: 9. CDR1 is SGHNT and CDR2 is YENEEA in the germline V gene. This CDR3 has 17 amino acids. The CDR3 sequence: CASSLALGQGLYNEQFF. The CDR3 DNA is TGTGCCAGCAGCTTAGCCCTTGGACAGGGACTTTACAATGAGCAGTTCTTC.

This clone showed up just a few times. The CDR3 loop reads CASSEPKGQGNYGYTF. The CDR3 coding sequence is TGTGCCAGCAGTGAACCTAAGGGACAGGGGAACTATGGCTACACCTTC. The chain uses TRBV6-1 and TRBJ1-2, with 10 bases aligning to TRBD1. CDR3 size: 16 residues. The germline V gene encodes CDR1 MNHNS and CDR2 SASEGT. V lost 2 bases to trimming and J lost 2 bases; unmatched junction nucleotides: 5.

Note on this clone: One end of the junction does not line up with germline, which may come from a read error. The chain couples TRBV7-7 to TRBJ2-7, with D perhaps TRBD1 (6 bases). This CDR3 has 13 residues. Germline V CDR1 and CDR2: SSHAT, FNYEAQ (reference sequence). For the CDR3, the DNA is TGTGCTAGCAGCTTAGTCGGGACAAGTGAGCAGTACTTC. It yields the protein CASSLVGTSEQYF.

This clone came up once. The chain uses TRBV30 and TRBJ2-5; 11 nucleotides line up with TRBD1. CDR1 and CDR2 (germline): GTSNPN, SVGIG (reference sequence). The CDR3 spans 14 residues. V gave up 2 bases and J gave up 5 bases; unmatched junction bases: 4. In DNA, the CDR3 is TGTGCCTGGAGTACCGGGACAGGGGGGGAGACCCAGTACTTC. Residues: CAWSTGTGGETQYF.

This clone was seen just once. The V gene is TRBV14, the J gene TRBJ2-5; D gene unclear. This CDR3 is built from 16 residues. V was cut by 0 bases and J by 2 bases, with 13 bases left in between. Germline V gene lookup returns CDR1 SGHDN and CDR2 FVKESK. CDR3: CASSQDPASQQETQYF. The CDR3 DNA reads TGTGCCAGCAGCCAAGATCCCGCGAGCCAACAAGAGACCCAGTACTTC.

This clone has just one count. The junction differs from germline at one of its ends, possibly a read error. The rearrangement links TRBV7-8 to TRBJ2-7; 9 bases align to TRBD1. Germline V gene lookup returns CDR1 SGHVS and CDR2 FQNEAQ. The CDR3 has 12 amino acids. In DNA, the CDR3 is TGTGCCAGCAGCTTAGAAGCCGGGACAGGGTTCTTC. It yields the protein CASSLEAGTGFF.

The V and J genes are TRBV7-3 and TRBJ1-5, with D perhaps TRBD1 (6 bases). Looked up from germline, CDR1 is SGHTA and CDR2 is FQGTGA. V shed 4 bases and J shed 6 bases, with 10 bases lying between them. The CDR3 has 13 amino acids. The CDR3 sequence: CASSSDRSQPQHF. CDR3 nucleotide sequence: TGTGCCAGCAGCTCCGACAGGAGTCAGCCCCAGCATTTT. The full variable domain, rest sourced from reference TRBV7-3 and TRBJ1-5, is GAGVSQTPSNKVTEKGKYVELRCDPISGHTALYWYRQSLGQGPEFLIYFQGTGAADDSGLPNDRFFAVRPEGSVSTLKIQRTERGDSAVYLCASSSDRSQPQHFGDGTRLSIL.

V and J are TRBV24-1 and TRBJ2-1; 12 bases map to TRBD2. The germline CDR1 and CDR2 sequences are KGHDR and SFDVKD. The CDR3 contains 16 residues. The V gene end was trimmed by 3 bases and the J gene end by 7 bases; junction bases not matched to a gene: 6. The CDR3 reads CATSDNLAGGWNEQFF. The CDR3 DNA follows: TGTGCCACCAGTGATAACCTAGCGGGGGGGTGGAATGAGCAGTTCTTC.

The rearrangement joins TRBV6-5 to TRBJ2-3, with D unclear. CDR1 and CDR2 from the germline V gene are MNHEY and SVGAGI. Trimming pared 6 bases from V and 0 bases from J, leaving 13 bases between. This CDR3 spans 15 amino acids. CDR3 nucleotides: TGTGCCAGCAGAGCGAACCTTGGGAGCACAGATACGCAGTATTTT. It translates to CASRANLGSTDTQYF.

The chain links TRBV5-1 to TRBJ2-7; the D gene could be TRBD1 or TRBD2 (5 bases each). V was clipped by 4 bases and J by 9 bases, with 20 bases between them. The CDR3 extends over 14 amino acids. Per germline, CDR1 SGHRS and CDR2 YFSETQ. The CDR3 DNA reads TGCGCCAGCAGCCCCGGGACGTCGAACGAATTGCAGTACTTC. Amino acids: CASSPGTSNELQYF.

This clone appeared once. The chain combines TRBV6-2 or TRBV6-3 with TRBJ2-7; 7 bases map to TRBD1. With V trimmed by 2 bases and J by 3 bases, 4 bases remained unmatched. Germline V gives CDR1 MNHEY, CDR2 SVGEGT. This CDR3 spans 14 amino acids. DNA for the CDR3: TGTGCCAGCAGTTACGGGGACAGAAGCTACGAGCAGTACTTC. Translation gives CASSYGDRSYEQYF.

The chain has TRBV27 and TRBJ1-1; D is uncertain. CDR1 MNHEY and CDR2 SMNVEV come from the germline V gene (reference sequence). Deletions cut 6 bases from V and 2 bases from J, with 10 bases between. CDR3 length equals 13 residues. CDR3 protein: CASRWIVNTEAFF. The DNA of the CDR3 is TGTGCCAGCAGGTGGATAGTAAACACTGAAGCTTTCTTT.

The chain links TRBV10-3 to TRBJ2-1; 13 bases are shared with TRBD2. Unmatched junction bases numbered 7, after V lost 7 bases and J lost 7 bases. Germline lookup yields CDR1 ENHRY and CDR2 SYGVKD. This CDR3 has 15 residues. This chain's CDR3 is CAITGLAGVTNEQFF. The CDR3 region has the DNA TGTGCCATCACCGGACTAGCGGGAGTAACGAATGAGCAGTTCTTC.

The J gene is TRBJ2-1, the V gene TRBV18; 8 positions match TRBD1. This CDR3 has 16 amino acids. Germline loops: CDR1 KGHSH, CDR2 LQKENI. V trimming: 3 bases; J trimming: 4 bases; junction bases outside the gene matches: 8. The DNA for the CDR3 is TGTGCCAGCTCACCGCCTGGACAGGGCGCGTACAATGAGCAGTTCTTC. Translating gives CASSPPGQGAYNEQFF.

This chain uses TRBV9 with TRBJ2-2; TRBD2 aligns across 11 bases. Germline V gene sequence: CDR1 SGDLS, CDR2 YYNGEE. The CDR3 has 17 amino acids. The V and J ends lost 5 bases and 0 bases, in that order; junction bases with no gene match: 6. The CDR3 protein is CASSSTSGKANTGELFF. The CDR3 nucleotides are TGTGCCAGCAGTTCGACTAGCGGGAAAGCGAACACCGGGGAGCTGTTTTTT.

This clone has a single count. The V gene is TRBV12-5, the J gene TRBJ2-5, with TRBD2 identical over 7 bases. This CDR3 is 16 amino acids long. Germline assignment: CDR1 LGHNT and CDR2 FRNRAP. V lost 2 bases, J lost 5 bases, and 11 bases stayed unmatched. CDR3 in DNA: TGTGCTAGTGGTTTGTCAATCGGGGACGGGGGGGAGACCCAGTACTTC. It translates to CASGLSIGDGGETQYF.

The rearrangement links TRBV9 to TRBJ1-2; D uncertain. The CDR3 length is 13 residues. CDR1 SGDLS and CDR2 YYNGEE come from the germline V gene. Trimming shortened V by 2 bases and J by 2 bases, and 7 bases separated the two germline ends. The CDR3 reads CASSVNANYGYTF. CDR3 DNA: TGTGCCAGCAGCGTTAATGCGAACTATGGCTACACCTTC.

The CDR3 is CASSLSGRGRDSPLHF. The DNA of the CDR3 is TGTGCCAGCAGTTTATCCGGCAGGGGGCGAGATTCACCCCTCCACTTT. The chain links TRBV28 to TRBJ1-6; 8 bases fit TRBD1. Germline values: CDR1 MDHEN, CDR2 SYDVKM. V lost 1 base, J lost 8 bases, and 7 bases stayed unmatched. The CDR3 has 16 amino acids.

This rearrangement joins TRBV7-7 to TRBJ1-4; TRBD1 matches at 10 bases. The trim removed 1 base at V and 4 bases at J, leaving 0 bases unmatched. From germline, CDR1 is SSHAT and CDR2 FNYEAQ (reference sequence). CDR3 size: 15 residues. The CDR3 reads CASSLGTGGNEKLFF. CDR3 coding DNA: TGTGCCAGCAGCTTAGGGACAGGGGGTAATGAAAAACTGTTTTTT.

This clone has only one observation. The rearrangement uses TRBV7-2 and TRBJ1-4; no definite D call. Trimming took 2 bases from V and 4 from J, leaving 11 bases between them. The CDR3 length is 15 residues. Germline V gene sequence: CDR1 SGHTA, CDR2 FQGNSA. CDR3 sequence (DNA): TGTGCCAGCAGCTTACTGACACGGAATAATGAAAAACTGTTTTTT. It translates to CASSLLTRNNEKLFF.

This chain connects TRBV18 to TRBJ1-1, with D uncertain. The V end was cut by 0 bases, the J end by 1 base, with 6 bases between. The CDR3 is 14 residues long. Germline CDR1 reads KGHSH; CDR2 reads LQKENI. The CDR3 reads CASSPPWRNTEAFF. The CDR3 DNA sequence: TGTGCCAGCTCACCACCGTGGCGGAACACTGAAGCTTTCTTT.

The V gene is TRBV3-1 (or the pseudogene TRBV3-2), the J gene TRBJ2-2; 8 bases line up with TRBD1. The CDR3 consists of 15 residues. Germline V gene lookup returns CDR1 LGHDT and CDR2 YNNKEL (reference sequence). V trimming: 1 base; J trimming: 6 bases; junction bases outside the gene matches: 4. CDR3 sequence: CASSQVTGGAGELFF. For the CDR3, the DNA is TGTGCCAGCAGCCAAGTCACAGGGGGAGCCGGGGAGCTGTTTTTT.

The genes are TRBV10-3 and TRBJ1-5; 9 bases are shared with TRBD1. In germline, CDR1 is ENHRY, CDR2 SYGVKD. This CDR3 is 16 amino acids long. Trimming at V came to 2 bases and at J to 4 bases, leaving 6 bases not matched to a gene. In DNA, the CDR3 is TGTGCCATCAGTGAGGGGACAGGGAGTACAAATCAGCCCCAGCATTTT. Amino acids: CAISEGTGSTNQPQHF.

The chain couples TRBV12-3 or TRBV12-4 to TRBJ2-7, with D uncertain. Deletions cut 3 bases from V and 0 bases from J, with 6 bases between. There are 13 residues in the CDR3. The CDR3 DNA sequence: TGTGCCAGCAGTTTCTGGAGCTCCTACGAGCAGTACTTC. The encoded protein is CASSFWSSYEQYF.

The chain links TRBV6-5 to TRBJ1-3; D is undetermined. Trimming took off 7 bases at V and 4 bases at J, with 11 bases between the two ends. Per the germline V gene, CDR1 is MNHEY and CDR2 is SVGAGI. The CDR3 is 13 amino acids. Here the CDR3 reads CASISSPGNTIYF. Here the CDR3 DNA reads TGTGCCAGCATTTCTAGTCCCGGAAACACCATATATTTT.

The V and J genes are TRBV11-2 and TRBJ2-4, with D possibly TRBD2 on 5 matching bases. Germline V CDR1 and CDR2: SGHAT, FQNNGV. This CDR3 region has 16 residues. V was pared by 0 bases and J by 3 bases, with 12 bases between. CDR3 residues: CASSLEWLAVKNIQYF. CDR3 bases: TGTGCCAGCAGCTTAGAATGGCTAGCTGTCAAAAACATTCAGTACTTC.